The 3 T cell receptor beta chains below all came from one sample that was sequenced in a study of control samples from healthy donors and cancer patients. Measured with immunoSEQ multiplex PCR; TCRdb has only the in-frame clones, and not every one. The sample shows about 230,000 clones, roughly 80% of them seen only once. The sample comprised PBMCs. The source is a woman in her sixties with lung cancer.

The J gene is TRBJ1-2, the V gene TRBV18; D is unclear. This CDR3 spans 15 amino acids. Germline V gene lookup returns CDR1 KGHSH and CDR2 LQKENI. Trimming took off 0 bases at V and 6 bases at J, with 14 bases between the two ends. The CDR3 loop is CASSPPYVGNDGYTF. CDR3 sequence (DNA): TGTGCCAGCTCACCACCGTACGTAGGGAACGATGGCTACACCTTC.

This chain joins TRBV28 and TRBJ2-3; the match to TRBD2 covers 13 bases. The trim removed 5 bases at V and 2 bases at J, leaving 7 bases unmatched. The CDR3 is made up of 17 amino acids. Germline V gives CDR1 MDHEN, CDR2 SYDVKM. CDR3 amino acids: CASSPAGLAGITDTQYF. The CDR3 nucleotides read TGTGCCAGCAGTCCCGCGGGACTAGCGGGAATCACAGATACGCAGTATTTT.

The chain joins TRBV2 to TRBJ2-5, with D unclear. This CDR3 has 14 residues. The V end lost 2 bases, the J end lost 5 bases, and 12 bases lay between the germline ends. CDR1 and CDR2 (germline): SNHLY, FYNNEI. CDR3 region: CASSERRSQETQYF. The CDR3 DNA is TGTGCCAGCAGTGAAAGAAGGTCCCAGGAGACCCAGTACTTC.